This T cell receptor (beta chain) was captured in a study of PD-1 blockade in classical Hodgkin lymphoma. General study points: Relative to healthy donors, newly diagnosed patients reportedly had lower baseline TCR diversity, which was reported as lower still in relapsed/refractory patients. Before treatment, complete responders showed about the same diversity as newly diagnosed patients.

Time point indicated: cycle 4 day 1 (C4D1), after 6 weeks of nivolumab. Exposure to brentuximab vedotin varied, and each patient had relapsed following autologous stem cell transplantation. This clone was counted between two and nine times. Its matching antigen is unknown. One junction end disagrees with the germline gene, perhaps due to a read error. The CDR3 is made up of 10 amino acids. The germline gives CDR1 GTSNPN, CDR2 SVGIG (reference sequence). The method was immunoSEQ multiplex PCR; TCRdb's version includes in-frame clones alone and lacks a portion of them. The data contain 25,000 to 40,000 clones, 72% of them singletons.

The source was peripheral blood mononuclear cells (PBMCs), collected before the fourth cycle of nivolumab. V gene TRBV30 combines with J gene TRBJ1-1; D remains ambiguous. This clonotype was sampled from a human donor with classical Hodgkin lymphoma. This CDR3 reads CAWSLSRAPF. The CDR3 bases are TGTGCCTGGAGCCTTAGTAGGGCTCCCTTT.